A single T cell receptor (beta chain) is shown here with its context. Per the original methods: Reference gene primers were amplified, and this amplification served to estimate nucleated cell counts. Libraries were prepared by immunoSEQ multiplex PCR; TCRdb keeps only in-frame clonotypes and omits some of them. V, J and clone size are taken as reported in that table, and D and trimming were inferred from the DNA itself. The sample consists of about 73,000 clones, about 86% of them appearing once. Germline V gives CDR1 SGHDN, CDR2 FVKESK. V was trimmed by 4 bases and J by 0 bases, leaving 9 bases between them. This CDR3 region has 14 residues. This sample is part of a study of blood T cell repertoires in COVID-19. Study-wide context: PBMCs, B-cell-depleted T cells, or T cells were the source of the cDNA or gDNA that made up the material.

The chain recombines TRBV14 with TRBJ2-5, with a possible D match to TRBD1 (6 bases). Sequenced material: peripheral blood. This sequence was found in a human donor in a cohort sampled during active COVID-19. The CDR3 DNA sequence: TGTGCCAGCAGCCGGACAGCTTACCAAGAGACCCAGTACTTC. Its translation: CASSRTAYQETQYF.